The present TCR beta chain was sequenced within a study of cytomegalovirus exposure and HLA in healthy donors. On this clone itself: Its antigen is not known.

Sequencing used immunoSEQ multiplex PCR; TCRdb keeps in-frame clones, though not all of them. The sample carries almost 200,000 clones, around 80% recorded once. Overall study results and limits: Specificity of a few CMV-associated chains for CMV antigens was verified in vitro.

This CDR3 comprises 12 residues. Trimming left V 1 base short and J 11 bases short, with 9 bases between. From germline, CDR1 is SGHAT and CDR2 FQNNGV. The receptor was derived from a woman in her 30s in good health and CMV-seronegative. Sequencing was performed on PBMCs. The rearrangement joins TRBV11-2 to TRBJ1-5, with D hard to call. Written as DNA, the CDR3 is TGTGCCAGCAGCTTAGCTGGCGGGACCCAGCATTTT. It yields the protein CASSLAGGTQHF.